One and the same sample provided the 21 T cell receptor beta chains below, sequenced in a study of blood T cell repertoires in COVID-19. Clones were read by immunoSEQ multiplex PCR, and TCRdb kept only the in-frame ones, dropping some. The sample lists some 78,000 clones; around nine tenths were seen once. Input material: peripheral blood. The receptors originated from a woman at least 80 years old with active or convalescent COVID-19.

This sequence joins TRBV7-9 and TRBJ2-1; 8 bases are a match to TRBD1. Trimming at V came to 5 bases and at J to 3 bases, leaving 6 bases not matched to a gene. Germline CDR1 reads SEHNR; CDR2 reads FQNEAQ (reference sequence). This CDR3 is 15 amino acids long. The CDR3 DNA reads TGTGCCAGCAGCCCGCGGACAGGGAACTACAATGAGCAGTTCTTC. The encoded protein is CASSPRTGNYNEQFF.

The CDR3 sequence: CASSLAVAGDLQETQYF. CDR3 bases: TGCGCCAGCAGCTTGGCTGTAGCGGGGGACCTCCAAGAGACCCAGTACTTC. The chain combines TRBV5-1 with TRBJ2-5; 9 positions agree with TRBD2. Per germline, CDR1 SGHRS and CDR2 YFSETQ. The CDR3 extends over 17 amino acids. The V and J ends lost 0 bases and 1 base, in that order; junction bases with no gene match: 7.

J is TRBJ1-4 and V is TRBV10-3, with 7 positions matching TRBD1. This CDR3 is 14 amino acids long. V was clipped by 5 bases and J by 7 bases; unmatched bases: 7. Germline V gene lookup returns CDR1 ENHRY and CDR2 SYGVKD. The CDR3 DNA reads as TGTGCCATCAGTCTAGGGGGCAGGGGTGAAAAACTGTTTTTT. Protein sequence: CAISLGGRGEKLFF.

This chain uses TRBV6-5 with TRBJ2-1; D might be TRBD2 (5 bases). Germline CDR1 is MNHEY and CDR2 is SVGAGI. The CDR3 is made up of 12 amino acids. Deletions cut 0 bases from V and 15 bases from J, with 12 bases between. CDR3 sequence reads: CASSYSSGKTFF. CDR3 in DNA: TGTGCCAGCAGTTACTCGTCCGGGAAAACGTTCTTC.

This chain joins TRBV24-1 and TRBJ2-1; 8 bases match TRBD1. Looked up from germline, CDR1 is KGHDR and CDR2 is SFDVKD. The CDR3 has 17 residues. The J segment lost 0 bases and the V segment lost 4 bases, leaving 7 bases of the junction unmatched. The CDR3 region is CATSDPGQDSSYNEQFF. CDR3 DNA sequence: TGTGCCACCAGTGACCCGGGACAGGACAGCTCCTACAATGAGCAGTTCTTC.

This chain uses TRBV7-9 with TRBJ1-4; TRBD1 might be the D (6 bases). Germline CDR1 reads SEHNR; CDR2 reads FQNEAQ (reference sequence). This CDR3 region has 15 residues. V gave up 1 base and J gave up 7 bases, with 13 bases separating them. The CDR3 spells CASSLGVRGTEKLFF. CDR3 bases: TGTGCCAGCAGCTTAGGGGTCAGGGGCACTGAAAAACTGTTTTTT.

The chain combines TRBV6-5 with TRBJ2-3, with D possibly being TRBD1 (5 bases). CDR3 length: 15 amino acids. Germline V gene sequence: CDR1 MNHEY, CDR2 SVGAGI. V was shortened by 2 bases and J by 8 bases, with 17 bases between the two germline ends. The CDR3 protein is CASSYEGQGRSTQYF. CDR3 bases: TGTGCCAGCAGTTACGAAGGGCAGGGAAGGAGTACGCAGTATTTT.

The chain couples TRBV29-1 to TRBJ2-7; the D gene is possibly TRBD2 (6 bases). Germline values: CDR1 SQVTM, CDR2 ANQGSEA. This CDR3 contains 13 residues. V lost 4 bases and J lost 3, with 13 bases in between. The CDR3 loop reads CSVGGGEVYEQYF. The CDR3 DNA follows: TGCAGCGTTGGAGGAGGGGAGGTCTACGAGCAGTACTTC.

This chain uses TRBV29-1 with TRBJ2-4; D is unclear. CDR1 and CDR2 from the germline V gene are SQVTM and ANQGSEA. Trimming removed 4 bases at V and 0 bases at J, with 7 bases between. The CDR3 spans 13 residues. The CDR3 reads CSVAGLAKNIQYF. CDR3 DNA sequence: TGCAGCGTTGCCGGGTTAGCCAAAAACATTCAGTACTTC.

The chain has TRBV6-2 or TRBV6-3 and TRBJ2-7, with D possibly matching TRBD2 (5 bases). The CDR3 extends over 15 amino acids. CDR1 and CDR2 (germline): MNHEY, SVGEGT. V was trimmed by 0 bases and J by 6 bases, leaving 15 bases between them. Here the CDR3 reads CASSYSGRTLGEQYF. The CDR3 nucleotides read TGTGCCAGCAGTTACTCGGGCAGGACTTTAGGCGAGCAGTACTTC.

This clone was observed a single time. V usage is TRBV20-1 and J usage is TRBJ1-1, with no clear D. The CDR3 covers 11 residues. The V gene's germline CDR1 is DFQATT and CDR2 SNEGSKA (reference sequence). Deletions cut 5 bases from V and 7 bases from J, with 11 bases between. The CDR3 reads CSALPVFEAFF. The CDR3 bases are TGCAGTGCTCTCCCCGTTTTTGAAGCTTTCTTT.

The chain joins TRBV7-2 to TRBJ1-6; D is uncertain. Germline-derived CDR1 and CDR2 are SGHTA and FQGNSA. The CDR3 extends over 16 amino acids. The V and J ends lost 4 bases and 7 bases respectively, with 17 bases between them. CDR3 residues: CASSWRGQDLNSPLHF. In nucleotides, the CDR3 is TGTGCCAGCAGCTGGCGTGGTCAAGACTTAAATTCACCCCTCCACTTT.

The rearrangement links TRBV2 to TRBJ1-1, with TRBD1 as a possible D gene (6 bases). V shed 6 bases and J shed 3 bases, with 14 bases lying between them. This CDR3 comprises 14 residues. Germline CDR1 and CDR2: SNHLY and FYNNEI. The chain's CDR3 is CASRQGRGYTEAFF. CDR3 DNA: TGTGCCAGCAGGCAGGGAAGGGGGTACACTGAAGCTTTCTTT.

V and J are TRBV7-2 and TRBJ2-7; tentatively, D is TRBD2 (6 bases). The V gene's germline CDR1 is SGHTA and CDR2 FQGNSA. This CDR3 is 12 amino acids long. Trimming took 3 bases from V and 3 from J, leaving 6 bases between them. CDR3 bases: TGTGCCAGCAGCTTGACTAGCTACGAGCAGTACTTC. Translation gives CASSLTSYEQYF.

This sequence joins TRBV4-1 and TRBJ1-1; perhaps TRBD1 as D (5 bases). The V gene's germline CDR1 is MGHRA and CDR2 YSYEKL. V was cut by 2 bases and J by 6 bases, with 19 bases left in between. There are 16 residues in the CDR3. The DNA for the CDR3 is TGCGCCAGCAGCCAATCTGCTATAAGGGGTTCCGCTGAAGCTTTCTTT. Its translation is CASSQSAIRGSAEAFF.

The chain joins TRBV14 to TRBJ2-7; D perhaps matches TRBD2 (5 bases). Germline loops: CDR1 SGHDN, CDR2 FVKESK. The germline V and J ends were trimmed by 3 bases and 6 bases, with 18 bases remaining between them. The length of the CDR3 is 15 residues. CDR3 sequence (DNA): TGTGCCAGCAGCCACCCCGCGGGCAGGTCTCGCGAGCAGTACTTC. Amino acids: CASSHPAGRSREQYF.

This clone was recorded many times. This CDR3 is also generated by other DNA sequences in the sample. The rearrangement uses TRBV2 and TRBJ2-5, with a weak D call TRBD1 (6 bases). CDR3 length: 15 amino acids. Germline CDR1 SNHLY, CDR2 FYNNEI. Trimming removed 0 bases from V and 1 base from J, with 9 bases in between. The CDR3 DNA sequence: TGTGCCAGCAGTGAAGCGACAGGAACCCAAGAGACCCAGTACTTC. This gives the protein CASSEATGTQETQYF.

The chain combines TRBV24-1 with TRBJ2-3; 12 bases are a match to TRBD2. Germline V lookup: CDR1 KGHDR, CDR2 SFDVKD. The CDR3 is made up of 14 amino acids. J gave up 4 bases and V 7 bases, and 2 bases lay outside the gene matches. CDR3 nucleotides: TGTGCCACCAGGACTAGCGGGGGCCCAGATACGCAGTATTTT. The encoded protein is CATRTSGGPDTQYF.

CDR3 DNA sequence: TGTGCCAGCAGCTTACTACCGAACACCGGGGAGCTGTTTTTT. This sequence encodes CASSLLPNTGELFF. The chain has TRBV7-3 and TRBJ2-2; no firm D call. CDR3 length: 14 residues. V dropped 2 bases and J dropped 0 bases, with 4 bases sitting between them. Germline CDR1 is SGHTA and CDR2 is FQGTGA.

J is TRBJ2-7 and V is TRBV28, with D possibly matching TRBD1 (7 bases). Germline assignment: CDR1 MDHEN and CDR2 SYDVKM. V lost 3 bases and J lost 5, with 17 bases in between. The CDR3 is made up of 15 amino acids. CDR3 sequence: CASSLGRGDYHEQYF. In DNA, the CDR3 is TGTGCCAGCAGTTTGGGCAGGGGGGATTACCACGAGCAGTACTTC.

This sequence joins TRBV15 and TRBJ2-6; no clear D. CDR1 and CDR2 (germline): LNHNV, YYDKDF (reference sequence). Trimming took off 4 bases at V and 0 bases at J, with 7 bases between the two ends. The CDR3 is 15 residues long. Written as DNA, the CDR3 is TGTGCCACCAGCAATCCGAGCTCTGGGGCCAACGTCCTGACTTTC. It specifies CATSNPSSGANVLTF.